These T cell receptor beta chains were read from a single sample in a study of T cell responses to AZD1222 COVID-19 vaccine. Here immunoSEQ multiplex PCR was the method, and the copy in TCRdb shows in-frame clones only, minus some. The sample holds 150,000 to 200,000 clones; around 86% are singletons and the top ten take about 3%. Sequencing was performed on peripheral blood, taken on day 0 of MenACWY control vaccination. Receptors were obtained from an adult in good health. The CDR3 runs from the conserved cysteine through the conserved F or W. D genes are given only for firm matches. Clone size is not always given. Where it is, it says once, few, many or a class for expanded clones.

J | D | V | size | DNA | CDR3
TRBJ2-5 | - | TRBV4-1 | - | TGCGCCAGCAGCCAAGGTCCCGGGACATACCAAGAGACCCAGTACTTC | CASSQGPGTYQETQYF
TRBJ2-5 | - | TRBV6-2/TRBV6-3 | - | TGTGCCAGCAGTTACGGGCAGAAGAGTCAAGAGACCCAGTACTTC | CASSYGQKSQETQYF
TRBJ2-5 | TRBD2 | TRBV5-6 | - | TGTGCCAGCAGCGGCGGGACTAGCGCCCAAGAGACCCAGTACTTC | CASSGGTSAQETQYF
TRBJ2-7 | - | TRBV19 | - | TGTGCCAGTAGTCAAAACAGGGTCTTCCCCTACGAGCAGTACTTC | CASSQNRVFPYEQYF
TRBJ1-2 | - | TRBV5-1 | - | TGCGCCAGCAGAACTGTTCCCGGGGGCGACTATGGCTACACCTTC | CASRTVPGGDYGYTF
TRBJ2-3 | TRBD1 | TRBV18 | - | TGTGCCAGCTCAAGCCTGGGACAGTCCACAGATACGCAGTATTTT | CASSSLGQSTDTQYF
TRBJ1-5 | TRBD1 | TRBV5-5 | - | TGTGCCAGCAGCCTGGGACAGAATCAGCCCCAGCATTTT | CASSLGQNQPQHF
TRBJ1-2 | - | TRBV28 | - | TGTGCCAGCAGTTTACTTTTCACACCAAACTATGGCTACACCTTC | CASSLLFTPNYGYTF
TRBJ2-3 | TRBD2 | TRBV10-1 | - | TGCGCCAGCGCGAGGGCGTTAACTAGCGGGAGGGCCCGGTGCTCGAATACGCAGTATTTT | CASARALTSGRARCSNTQYF
TRBJ1-1 | - | TRBV7-9 | - | TGTGCCAGCAGCTTAGGGGAGGCCACTGAAGCTTTCTTT | CASSLGEATEAFF
TRBJ2-7 | - | TRBV28 | - | TGTGCCAGCAGTTTACTGTACGAGCAGTACTTC | CASSLLYEQYF
TRBJ2-7 | TRBD1 | TRBV7-8 | few | TGTGCCAGCAGCTTAGGGACAGGACCCTACGAGCAGTACTTC | CASSLGTGPYEQYF
TRBJ1-2 | TRBD1 | TRBV6-5 | few | TGTGCCAGCAGTCCCGGGACAGGGAGTACCTATGGCTACACCTTC | CASSPGTGSTYGYTF
TRBJ2-1 | - | TRBV3-1/TRBV3-2 | once | TGTGCCAGCAGCCAAAACGGCCACAATGAGCAGTTCTTC | CASSQNGHNEQFF
TRBJ1-4 | - | TRBV28 | few | TGTGCCAGTATGACCCGTGAAAAACTGTTTTTT | CASMTREKLFF
TRBJ2-1 | - | TRBV19 | once | TGTGCCAGTAGTATGGAAGGGGGGGGCTACAATGAGCAGTTCTTC | CASSMEGGGYNEQFF
TRBJ2-1 | - | TRBV19 | - | TGTGCCAGTAGGACCGGACAGATTCGAAATGAGCAGTTCTTC | CASRTGQIRNEQFF
TRBJ1-6 | - | TRBV28 | - | TGTGCCAGCAGCCTGACTGGGAATTCACCCCTCCACTTT | CASSLTGNSPLHF
TRBJ2-1 | - | TRBV7-2 | - | TGTGCCAGCAGCCCCAGAGGAAGGGACTACAATGAGCAGTTCTTC | CASSPRGRDYNEQFF
TRBJ2-7 | TRBD2 | TRBV3-1/TRBV3-2 | - | TGTGCCAGCAGCCAAGGAAACGGGAGGGCCAGCGAGCAGTACTTC | CASSQGNGRASEQYF
TRBJ2-1 | TRBD2 | TRBV7-9 | - | TGTGCCAGCAGCTTAGCTAGCGGGGGTGGTGAGCAGTTCTTC | CASSLASGGGEQFF
TRBJ1-2 | TRBD1 | TRBV28 | - | TGTGCCAGCAGTTCCCCCCGGACAGGGGGCGGCTATGGCTACACCTTC | CASSSPRTGGGYGYTF
TRBJ2-2 | TRBD2 | TRBV19 | - | TGTGCCAGTACCTTGGGAGGTTCGACTAGCGGGCCGAACACCGGGGAGCTGTTTTTT | CASTLGGSTSGPNTGELFF
TRBJ1-2 | - | TRBV9 | - | TGTGCCAGCAGCGCCGCCGGTGAGGCCGAGGGGGGCTACACCTTC | CASSAAGEAEGGYTF
TRBJ1-5 | - | TRBV6-5 | - | TGTGCCAGCAGTAAACAAGGGGGAAGCAATCAGCCCCAGCATTTT | CASSKQGGSNQPQHF
TRBJ1-1 | - | TRBV6-4 | - | TGTGCCAGCAGTGACTCGGTGGAGGGGAAGGCTTTCTTT | CASSDSVEGKAFF
TRBJ2-2 | - | TRBV28 | - | TGTGCCAGCAGACGAACTAGCGGGGAGCTGTTTTTT | CASRRTSGELFF
TRBJ2-1 | TRBD1 | TRBV7-9 | once | TGTGCCAGCAGCTTAGGGGACAGGGGAGGGAACAATGAGCAGTTCTTC | CASSLGDRGGNNEQFF
TRBJ2-2 | - | TRBV19 | - | TGTGCCAGTAGGGTACTAGGAGGACTTTACACCGGGGAGCTGTTTTTT | CASRVLGGLYTGELFF
TRBJ2-2 | - | TRBV14 | - | TGTGCCAGCAGCCAAGCGGGGGCTAGCGGGGAGCTGTTTTTT | CASSQAGASGELFF
TRBJ1-5 | - | TRBV30 | - | TGTGCCTGGCAAACCGGGGGGGGCCAGCCCCAGCATTTT | CAWQTGGGQPQHF
TRBJ2-1 | - | TRBV5-5 | - | TGTGCCAGCAGCTTGGGCCCCGACAATGAGCAGTTCTTC | CASSLGPDNEQFF
TRBJ2-1 | TRBD2 | TRBV2 | - | TGTGCCATCCTAGCGGGACGCTACAATGAGCAGTTCTTC | CAILAGRYNEQFF
TRBJ1-1 | - | TRBV28 | few | TGTGCCAGCAGTTTATGGGGGGGAGGCACTGAAGCTTTCTTT | CASSLWGGGTEAFF
TRBJ1-1 | - | TRBV6-5 | - | TGTGCCAGCAGCTACGGGTTGGGCACTGAAGCTTTCTTT | CASSYGLGTEAFF
TRBJ2-7 | TRBD2 | TRBV28 | - | TGTGCCAGCAGCAATAGCGGGAGCTCCTACGAGCAGTACTTC | CASSNSGSSYEQYF
TRBJ2-7 | - | TRBV5-4 | - | TGTGCCAGCAGCCCGGAGTTGGGATCGCAGACCTACGAGCAGTACTTC | CASSPELGSQTYEQYF
TRBJ2-3 | TRBD2 | TRBV12-5 | - | TGTGCTAGTGGTTTGAACGGGAGGCCTCCAGATACGCAGTATTTT | CASGLNGRPPDTQYF
TRBJ2-7 | - | TRBV6-2/TRBV6-3 | - | TGTGCCAGCAGTCGGCGACTCCTTGAGCAGTACTTC | CASSRRLLEQYF
TRBJ1-6 | - | TRBV28 | - | TGTGCCAGCAACCGCGGGGGGGGAAATTCACCCCTCCACTTT | CASNRGGGNSPLHF
TRBJ2-7 | TRBD1 | TRBV7-9 | - | TGTGCCAGCAGTCGAACAGGGGGCCAAATCGACGAGCAGTACTTC | CASSRTGGQIDEQYF
TRBJ1-2 | - | TRBV6-5 | - | TGTGCCAGCAGTCAGGGTTGGGAGGGCTACACCTTC | CASSQGWEGYTF